This T cell receptor (beta chain) was observed in a study of T cell changes during pregnancy in multiple sclerosis. V gave up 4 bases and J gave up 0 bases, with 14 bases separating them. The germline CDR1 and CDR2 sequences are SGHRS and YFSETQ. There are 15 residues in the CDR3. Generated by immunoSEQ multiplex PCR, the TCRdb table keeps only in-frame clones and is missing some. There are roughly 100,000 clones in the sample; 85% to 95% occur only once, and 0.75% to 0.95% lies in the top ten. This receptor was taken from a female donor with multiple sclerosis, enrolled in a pregnancy study. The sequences come from peripheral blood, collected after pregnancy. The chain is built from TRBV5-1 and TRBJ2-7, with D perhaps matching TRBD2 (5 bases). The chain's CDR3 is CASSVPGVRSYEQYF. In DNA form, the CDR3 reads TGCGCCAGCAGCGTCCCCGGGGTCCGCTCCTACGAGCAGTACTTC.